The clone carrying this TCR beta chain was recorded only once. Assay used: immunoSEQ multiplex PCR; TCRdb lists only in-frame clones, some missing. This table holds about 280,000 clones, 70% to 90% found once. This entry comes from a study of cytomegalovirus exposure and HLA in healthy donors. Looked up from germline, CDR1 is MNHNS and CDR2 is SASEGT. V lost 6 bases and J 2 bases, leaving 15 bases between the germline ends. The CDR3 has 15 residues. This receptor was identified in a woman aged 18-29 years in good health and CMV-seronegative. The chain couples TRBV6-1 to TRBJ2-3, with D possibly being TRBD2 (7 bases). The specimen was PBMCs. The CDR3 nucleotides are TGTGCCAGCAGCGTACTCGGGGGGCACACAGATACGCAGTATTTT. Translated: CASSVLGGHTDTQYF.